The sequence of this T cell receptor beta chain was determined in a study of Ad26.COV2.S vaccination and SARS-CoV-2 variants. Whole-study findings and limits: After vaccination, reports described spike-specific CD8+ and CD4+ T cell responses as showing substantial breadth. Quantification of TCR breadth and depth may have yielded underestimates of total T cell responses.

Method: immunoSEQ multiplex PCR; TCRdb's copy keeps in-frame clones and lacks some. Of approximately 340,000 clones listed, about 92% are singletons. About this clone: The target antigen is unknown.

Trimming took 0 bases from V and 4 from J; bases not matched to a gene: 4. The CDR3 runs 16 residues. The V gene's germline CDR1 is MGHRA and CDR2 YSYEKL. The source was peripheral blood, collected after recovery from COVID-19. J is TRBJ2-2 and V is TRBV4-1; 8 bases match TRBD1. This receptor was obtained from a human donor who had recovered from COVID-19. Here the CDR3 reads CASSQEWTGTTGELFF. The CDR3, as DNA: TGCGCCAGCAGCCAAGAATGGACAGGGACCACCGGGGAGCTGTTTTTT.